The table lists the clone carrying this T cell receptor (beta chain) with many counts. TCR beta CDR3 amplification used RNA transcripts. An opening RT-PCR round employed HTBI primers and preceded a second-round multiplex PCR. TCRdb fed the multiplex PCR reads into MiXCR, producing one record per CDR3 protein. Here the sample spans under 800,000 distinct CDR3 sequences, about 20% being singletons. The CDR3 has 14 amino acids. V was shortened by 10 bases and J by 7 bases, with 20 bases between the two germline ends. The germline CDR1 and CDR2 sequences are MNHNS and SASEGT. These data originate in a study of Graves' ophthalmopathy and Graves' hyperthyroidism.

Sequenced: peripheral blood. The receptor was derived from a young woman with stable Graves' hyperthyroidism. Some clones in this sample may be carry-over from other donors' samples. The chain is built from TRBV6-1 and TRBJ2-1, with no clear D. DNA of the CDR3: TGTGCCACTTCGACGGGCTGGGCCGAAAATGAGCAGTTCTTC. It translates to CATSTGWAENEQFF.